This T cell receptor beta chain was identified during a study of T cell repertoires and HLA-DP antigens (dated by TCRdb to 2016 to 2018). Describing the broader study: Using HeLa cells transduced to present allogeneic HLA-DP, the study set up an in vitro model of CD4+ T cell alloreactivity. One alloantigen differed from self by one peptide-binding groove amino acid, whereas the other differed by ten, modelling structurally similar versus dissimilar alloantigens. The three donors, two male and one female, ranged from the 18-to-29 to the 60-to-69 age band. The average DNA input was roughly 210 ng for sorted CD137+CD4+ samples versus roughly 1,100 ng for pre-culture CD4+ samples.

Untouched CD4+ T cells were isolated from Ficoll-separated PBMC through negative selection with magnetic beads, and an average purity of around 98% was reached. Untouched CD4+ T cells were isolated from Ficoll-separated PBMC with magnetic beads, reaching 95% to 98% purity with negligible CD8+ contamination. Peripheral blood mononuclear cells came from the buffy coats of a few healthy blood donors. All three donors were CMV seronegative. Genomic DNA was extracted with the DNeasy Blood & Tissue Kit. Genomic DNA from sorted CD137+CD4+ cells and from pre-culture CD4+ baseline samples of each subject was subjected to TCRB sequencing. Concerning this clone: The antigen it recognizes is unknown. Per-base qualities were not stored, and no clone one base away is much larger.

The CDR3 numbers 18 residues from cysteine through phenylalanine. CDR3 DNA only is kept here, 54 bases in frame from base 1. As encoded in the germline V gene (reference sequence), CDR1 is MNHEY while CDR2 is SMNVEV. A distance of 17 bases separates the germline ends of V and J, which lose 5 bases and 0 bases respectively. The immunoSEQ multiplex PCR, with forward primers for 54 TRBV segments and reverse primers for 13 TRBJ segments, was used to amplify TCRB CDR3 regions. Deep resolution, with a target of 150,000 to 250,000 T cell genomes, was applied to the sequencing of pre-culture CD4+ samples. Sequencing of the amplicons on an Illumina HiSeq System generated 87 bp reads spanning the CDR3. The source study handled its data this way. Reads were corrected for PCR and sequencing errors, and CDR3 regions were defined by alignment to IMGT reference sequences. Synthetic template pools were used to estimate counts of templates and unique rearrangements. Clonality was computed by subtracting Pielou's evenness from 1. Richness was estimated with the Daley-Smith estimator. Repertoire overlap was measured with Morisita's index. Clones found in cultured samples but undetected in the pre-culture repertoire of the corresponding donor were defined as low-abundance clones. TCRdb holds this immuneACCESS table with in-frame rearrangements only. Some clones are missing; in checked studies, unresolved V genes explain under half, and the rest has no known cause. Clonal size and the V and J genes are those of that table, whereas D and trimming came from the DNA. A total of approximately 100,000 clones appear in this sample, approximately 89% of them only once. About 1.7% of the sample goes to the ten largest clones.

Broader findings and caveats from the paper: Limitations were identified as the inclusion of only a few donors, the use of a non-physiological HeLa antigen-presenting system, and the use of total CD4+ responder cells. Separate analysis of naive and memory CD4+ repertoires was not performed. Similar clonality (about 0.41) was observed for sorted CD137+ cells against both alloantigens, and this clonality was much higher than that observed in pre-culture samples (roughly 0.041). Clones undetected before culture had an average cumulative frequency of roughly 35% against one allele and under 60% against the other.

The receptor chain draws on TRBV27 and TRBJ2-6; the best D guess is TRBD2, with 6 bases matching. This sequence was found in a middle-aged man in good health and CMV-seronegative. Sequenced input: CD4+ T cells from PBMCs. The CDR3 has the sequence CASSPRERLLSGANVLTF. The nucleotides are TGTGCCAGCAGTCCTCGGGAGAGACTCCTCTCTGGGGCCAACGTCCTGACTTTC.